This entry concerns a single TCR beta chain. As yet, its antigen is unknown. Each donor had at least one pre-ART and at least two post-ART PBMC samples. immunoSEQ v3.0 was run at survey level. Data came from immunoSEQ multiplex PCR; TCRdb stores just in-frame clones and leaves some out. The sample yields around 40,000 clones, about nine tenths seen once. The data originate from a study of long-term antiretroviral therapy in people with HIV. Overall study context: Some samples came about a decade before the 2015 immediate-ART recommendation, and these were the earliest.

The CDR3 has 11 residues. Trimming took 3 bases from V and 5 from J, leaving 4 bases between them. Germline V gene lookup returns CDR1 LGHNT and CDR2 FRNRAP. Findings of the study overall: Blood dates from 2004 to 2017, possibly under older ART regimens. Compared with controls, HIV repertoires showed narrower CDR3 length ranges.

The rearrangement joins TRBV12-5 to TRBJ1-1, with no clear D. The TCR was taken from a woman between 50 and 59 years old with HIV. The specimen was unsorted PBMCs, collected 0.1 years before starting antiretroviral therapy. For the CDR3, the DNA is TGTGCTAGTGGTTTTAGTACTGAAGCTTTCTTT. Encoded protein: CASGFSTEAFF. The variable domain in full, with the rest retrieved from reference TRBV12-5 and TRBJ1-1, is DARVTQTPRHKVTEMGQEVTMRCQPILGHNTVFWYRQTMMQGLELLAYFRNRAPLDDSGMPKDRFSAEMPDATLATLKIQPSEPRDSAVYFCASGFSTEAFFGQGTRLTVV.